Only one count was recorded for the clone carrying this T cell receptor beta chain. Its antigen is unknown. With random hexamers, 0.5 to 1 ug RNA was reverse transcribed. Multiplex immunoSEQ PCR targeted 54 Vbeta and 13 Jbeta TCR beta segments. TCRdb re-called the immunoSEQ multiplex PCR reads through MiXCR, storing one row per CDR3 protein. The profile shows about 210,000 distinct CDR3 sequences, 85% to 95% of them singletons. Peripheral blood CD8+ and CD4+ T cells were profiled by TCR beta sequencing. Negative isolation yielded the CD8+ and CD4+ T cells, while FACS enriched the TEMRA cells. The source of the sample is a study of CD8 T cells in Susac syndrome. Broader study findings: The number of individuals included in the study's TCR sequencing and HLA analysis was acknowledged as relatively small.

The CDR3 runs to 14 residues. Unmatched junction bases numbered 9, after V lost 4 bases and J lost 7 bases. The germline V gene has CDR1 SGHTA and CDR2 FQGNSA. This chain connects TRBV7-2 to TRBJ2-7; 8 bases map to TRBD2. Sequencing was performed on CD4+ T cells from PBMCs. The clonotype was recovered from a human donor with multiple sclerosis. The CDR3 sequence is CASSSPLAGWEQYF. CDR3 sequence (DNA): TGTGCCAGCAGCTCCCCCTTAGCGGGGTGGGAGCAGTACTTC.